The clone carrying this T cell receptor (beta chain) was picked up one time. Its antigen is still unknown. The sample is drawn from a study of CD8+ T cells in alopecia areata. Overall study: Tofacitinib was given for 6 to 18 months, then stopped for 6 months.

Notes on the study in general: Resident alphabeta T cells of normal skin are also sequenced in scalp samples. Treatment with tofacitinib significantly lowered scalp clonality and reduced expanded CD8+ clones among the top 100.

Extracted from the samples, RNA was reverse transcribed into cDNA to serve as the sequencing template. Using immunoSEQ multiplex PCR, the repertoire was profiled, and TCRdb retains in-frame clones only, with some absent. The repertoire has 95,000 to 120,000 clones, approximately 55% of them found once; the top ten carry about 3.4%. CDR1 and CDR2 (germline): MNHEY, SVGAGI. Trimming removed 6 bases from V and 3 bases from J; junction bases left unmatched: 3. This CDR3 is built from 14 residues. Specified treatment: oral pan-JAK inhibitor, 5-10 mg twice daily. The sample was CD4+ T cells sorted from blood, taken at week 24, from a patient treated with tofacitinib. The chain joins TRBV6-5 to TRBJ1-2; 11 bases align to TRBD1. The clonotype originates from a human donor with alopecia areata. This CDR3 reads CASSRDRGYYGYTF. The CDR3 nucleotides are TGTGCCAGCAGCCGGGACAGGGGGTACTATGGCTACACCTTC.